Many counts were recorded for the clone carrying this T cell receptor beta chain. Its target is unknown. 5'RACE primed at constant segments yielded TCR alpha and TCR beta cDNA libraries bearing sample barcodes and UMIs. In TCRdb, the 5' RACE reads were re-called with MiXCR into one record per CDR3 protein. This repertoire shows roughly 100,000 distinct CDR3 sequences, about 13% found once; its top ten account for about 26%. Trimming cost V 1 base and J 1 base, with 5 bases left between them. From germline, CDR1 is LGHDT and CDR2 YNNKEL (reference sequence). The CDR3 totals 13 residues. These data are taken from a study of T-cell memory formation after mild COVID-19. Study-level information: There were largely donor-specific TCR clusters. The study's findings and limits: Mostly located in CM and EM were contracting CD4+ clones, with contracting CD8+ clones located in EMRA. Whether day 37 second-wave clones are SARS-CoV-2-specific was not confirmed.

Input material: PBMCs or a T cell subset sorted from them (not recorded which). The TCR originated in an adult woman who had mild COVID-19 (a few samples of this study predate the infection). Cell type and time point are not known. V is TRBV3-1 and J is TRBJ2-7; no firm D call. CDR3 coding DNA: TGTGCCAGCAGCCAAGGCCTATCCTACGAGCAGTACTTC. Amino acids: CASSQGLSYEQYF.